This TCR beta chain comes out of a study of shared clonotypes between healthy human individuals (dated by TCRdb to about 2020). With regard to the full study: The cohort comprised two women and a few men aged 18 to 49 years. Per donor, leukapheresis produced somewhere between about 0.94 and 9.5 billion PBMCs. To increase sequencing depth and limit assay-specific biases, TCR repertoire library preparation and sequencing were carried out by different laboratories using diverse techniques. For each donor, CD4 naive and CD4 memory were each given three plates, CD8 naive was given two plates, and CD8 memory was given one plate. The study deeply sequenced blood TCR repertoires of five healthy adults to estimate repertoire size and the extent of clonotype sharing between individuals.

Using the deep immunoSEQ assay, TCR CDR3 regions were amplified from genomic DNA by multiplex PCR. Genomic DNA extracted from each cell subset was distributed evenly over all wells of several immunoSEQ 96-well plates, and each plate served as one replicate. For sorted subsets, approximately 190 ng of genomic DNA, equivalent to some 30,000 T cell genomes, went into each replicate PCR. The purified libraries were quantified using a Qubit 3.0 fluorometer, sized with a Bioanalyzer 2100, and then quantified again using the KAPA Library Quantification kit. Every immunoSEQ 96-well plate was sequenced on a separate single-read 150-cycle Illumina NextSeq 550 flow cell. The authors' analysis ran thus. Because only junctional sequences without quality scores were contained in the immunoSEQ output, filtering matching that applied to full-length reads could not be performed. To assign V/J genes and CDR3, sequences were annotated using PyIR, a Python wrapper for IgBLAST v1.9, with IMGT germline references. Reads were filtered out if the reads had weak V/J assignments (E-value above 1e-6), no CDR3, stop codons, out-of-frame junctions, or ambiguous translated residues. V3J clonotypes were defined as sequences sharing the same inferred V gene, J gene, and CDR3 amino acid sequence. The percentage overlap between two repertoires was calculated by dividing the number of shared unique clonotypes by the size of the smaller repertoire. Richness of each repertoire was evaluated using RTK rarefaction, the Chao1 estimator, and Recon v2.1 estimates of unobserved clonotypes. For all TCRbeta clonotypes obtained by the gDNA method from several donors, generation probabilities were computed with OLGA. TCRdb retrieved this table from immuneACCESS and kept in-frame rearrangements only. Not all clones are present; in checked studies, unresolved V genes account for under half, and no reason is known for the remainder. That table supplies the V and J calls and clone size; D and trimming were determined from the DNA. The sample yields about 2.4 million clones; just over 90% were counted once. The ten most abundant clones make up around 0.15% of the sample.

General conclusions and limits of the study: Because the study included a small number of donors, the genetic and exposure-history diversity represented was limited. Rarefaction of sorted-subset datasets indicated incomplete sequencing despite the large sequencing depth. Compared with non-shared clonotypes, the clonotypes found in all four sorted-subset donors had higher generation probabilities. Pairwise subsampling indicated that sequencing depth was expected to affect the degree of clonotype sharing among donors. Roughly 5% of naive CD4, 3% to 3.5% of naive CD8, roughly 2.4% of memory CD4, and about 0.4% of memory CD8 clonotypes were shared across four donors. Estimated clonotype richness was generally larger for naive than for memory subsets. Sampling was restricted to blood, and TCR repertoires in tissue are likely to differ from TCR repertoires in blood.

Taken from cysteine to phenylalanine, the CDR3 has 15 residues. The only DNA kept is the CDR3, 45 bases in frame from the first base. V loses 4 bases at its end and J loses 4 bases; junction bases beyond the gene matches: 7. From a lookup of the germline V gene, CDR1 and CDR2 are ENHRY and SYGVKD. The donors were healthy, HIV-negative adults who had no recently reported acute infections or vaccinations. Every donor was a Caucasian adult living in Nashville, Tennessee, USA. CD4+ T cells were enriched through magnetic negative selection, after which naive cells were positively selected on CD45RA and the remaining negative fraction served as the memory subset. Blood was collected by leukapheresis, and PBMCs were isolated by Ficoll-Histopaque density gradient centrifugation and then cryopreserved in liquid nitrogen vapor phase. Purity and quantity of every magnetically sorted T cell population were checked by analytical flow cytometry. Genomic DNA was isolated from each sorted fraction and quantified by UV absorbance on a Nanodrop 2000c.

This clone has just one count. The antigen this receptor binds is unknown. One base away there is no much larger clone; base qualities are not given. The rearrangement combines TRBV10-3 with TRBJ2-3, with 8 bases in between that match TRBD1. Specimen: naive CD4+ T cells sorted from blood. The cell subset or site label here, explained by the study, means: CD45RA+ positively selected. The TCR originated in a man between 18 and 35 years old in good health. The DNA sequence is as follows: TGTGCCATCAGTGTGGGACAGGAAGTAGCAGATACGCAGTATTTT. It is translated as CAISVGQEVADTQYF.